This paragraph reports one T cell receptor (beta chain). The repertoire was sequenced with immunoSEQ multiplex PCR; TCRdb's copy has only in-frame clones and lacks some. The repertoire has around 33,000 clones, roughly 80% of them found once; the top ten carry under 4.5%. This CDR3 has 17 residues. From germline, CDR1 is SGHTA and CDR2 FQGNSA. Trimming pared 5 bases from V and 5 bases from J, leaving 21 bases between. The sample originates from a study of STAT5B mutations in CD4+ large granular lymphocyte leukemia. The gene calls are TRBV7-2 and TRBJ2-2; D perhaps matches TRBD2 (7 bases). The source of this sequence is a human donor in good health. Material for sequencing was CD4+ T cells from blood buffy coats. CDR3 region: CASSPGGLGAGTGELFF. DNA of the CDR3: TGTGCCAGCAGCCCGGGGGGCCTGGGGGCAGGGACCGGGGAGCTGTTTTTT.